These 7 T cell receptor beta chains share one sample of origin, sequenced in a study of cytomegalovirus exposure and HLA in healthy donors. This PCR relied on a set of 60 Vbeta primers and 13 Jbeta primers. Sequenced by immunoSEQ multiplex PCR; TCRdb stores in-frame clones only, minus some. There are roughly 60,000 clones in the sample; about 83% occur only once, and roughly 4.5% lies in the top ten. Sample: PBMCs. These receptors originate from a man aged 30-40 years in good health and CMV-seronegative.

The chain recombines TRBV15 with TRBJ1-2; 10 bases match TRBD1. The CDR3 consists of 16 residues. Germline-derived CDR1 and CDR2 are LNHNV and YYDKDF (reference sequence). Trimming at V came to 1 base and at J to 7 bases, leaving 9 bases not matched to a gene. The CDR3 spells CATSRVRGQGVSGYTF. The CDR3 nucleotides are TGTGCCACCAGCAGAGTTAGAGGACAGGGGGTTTCTGGCTACACCTTC. The full variable domain, completed using reference TRBV15 and TRBJ1-2, is DAMVIQNPRYQVTQFGKPVTLSCSQTLNHNVMYWYQQKSSQAPKLLFHYYDKDFNNEADTPDNFQSRRPNTSFCFLDIRSPGLGDTAMYLCATSRVRGQGVSGYTFGSGTRLTVV.

This clone has only one observation. V is TRBV9 and J is TRBJ2-7, with 11 bases lining up with TRBD1. The junction had 2 bases not matched to a gene; V was cut back by 3 bases and J by 3 bases. The V gene's germline CDR1 is SGDLS and CDR2 YYNGEE. This CDR3 region has 14 residues. The CDR3 bases are TGTGCCAGCAGCGCCGGGACAGGGGGCTACGAGCAGTACTTC. This gives the protein CASSAGTGGYEQYF.

Note on this clone: Relative to the germline gene, one junction end is altered; a read error may explain this. The V and J genes are TRBV25-1 and TRBJ1-3, with a weak D call TRBD1 (5 bases). This CDR3 spans 16 amino acids. Germline V CDR1 and CDR2: MGHDK, SYGVNS. Written as DNA, the CDR3 is TGTGCCAGCAGTGAAAGTCGGGCAGGGTCTGGAAACGCCATATATTTT. It encodes CASSESRAGSGNAIYF.

This clone was recorded once. The chain employs TRBV20-1 and TRBJ2-7; 7 bases are a match to TRBD2. In germline, CDR1 is DFQATT, CDR2 SNEGSKA (reference sequence). This CDR3 has 11 residues. The V and J ends lost 6 bases and 6 bases, in that order; junction bases with no gene match: 5. The CDR3 coding sequence is TGCAGTGCCGGACTAGTTTCCGAGCAGTACTTC. Amino acids: CSAGLVSEQYF.

This sequence joins TRBV4-1 and TRBJ1-4; D not resolved. CDR1 MGHRA and CDR2 YSYEKL come from the germline V gene. The ends were cut back, 1 base at V and 0 bases at J, with 9 bases in the middle. The CDR3 is made up of 16 amino acids. Written as DNA, the CDR3 is TGCGCCAGCAGCCAAGCCGCGGGAGCAACTAATGAAAAACTGTTTTTT. It yields the protein CASSQAAGATNEKLFF.

The V and J genes are TRBV6-5 and TRBJ1-2; 11 bases align to TRBD1. Germline assignment: CDR1 MNHEY and CDR2 SVGAGI. V lost 6 bases to trimming and J lost 4 bases; unmatched junction nucleotides: 7. The CDR3 totals 15 residues. The CDR3 nucleotides are TGTGCCAGCAGACAGCCCGGGACAGGGGGCTATGGCTACACCTTC. Translating gives CASRQPGTGGYGYTF.

The J gene is TRBJ1-1, the V gene TRBV18, with TRBD1 matching 7 bases. The V segment lost 3 bases and the J segment 2 bases; nucleotides outside the gene matches: 9. CDR1 and CDR2 (germline): KGHSH, LQKENI. The CDR3 extends over 16 amino acids. The DNA for the CDR3 is TGTGCCAGCTCACCGGTAGTTGGACAGGTTAACACTGAAGCTTTCTTT. As protein: CASSPVVGQVNTEAFF.